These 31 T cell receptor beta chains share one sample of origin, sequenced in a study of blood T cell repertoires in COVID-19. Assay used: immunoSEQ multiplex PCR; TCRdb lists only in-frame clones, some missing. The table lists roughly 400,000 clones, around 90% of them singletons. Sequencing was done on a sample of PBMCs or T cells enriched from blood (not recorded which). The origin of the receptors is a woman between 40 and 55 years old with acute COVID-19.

DNA for the CDR3: TGCGCCAGCAGCTTGGAGCAGGGTATCACCGGGGAGCTGTTTTTT. As protein: CASSLEQGITGELFF. This chain uses TRBV5-1 with TRBJ2-2, with D maybe TRBD1 (5 bases). The CDR3 loop spans 15 amino acids. Per the germline V gene, CDR1 is SGHRS and CDR2 is YFSETQ. V shed 0 bases and J shed 4 bases, with 10 bases lying between them.

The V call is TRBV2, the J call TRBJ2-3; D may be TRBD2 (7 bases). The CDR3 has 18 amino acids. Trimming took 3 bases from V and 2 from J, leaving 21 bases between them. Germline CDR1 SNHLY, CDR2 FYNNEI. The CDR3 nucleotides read TGTGCCAGCAGTGACCCCCACGTCGGGGGGCAACTCACAGATACGCAGTATTTT. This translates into CASSDPHVGGQLTDTQYF.

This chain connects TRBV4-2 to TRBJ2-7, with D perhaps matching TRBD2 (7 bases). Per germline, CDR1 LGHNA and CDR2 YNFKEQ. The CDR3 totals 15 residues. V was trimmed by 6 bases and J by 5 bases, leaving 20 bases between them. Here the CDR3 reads CASRPGVLALDEQYF. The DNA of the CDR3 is TGTGCCAGCAGGCCAGGGGTACTAGCGCTGGACGAGCAGTACTTC.

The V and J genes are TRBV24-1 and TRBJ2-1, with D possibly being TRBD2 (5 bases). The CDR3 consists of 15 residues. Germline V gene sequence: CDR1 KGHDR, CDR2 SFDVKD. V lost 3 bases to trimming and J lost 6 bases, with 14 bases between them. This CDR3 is CATSDGLLTGNEQFF. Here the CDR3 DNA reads TGTGCCACCAGTGATGGACTCCTAACTGGCAATGAGCAGTTCTTC.

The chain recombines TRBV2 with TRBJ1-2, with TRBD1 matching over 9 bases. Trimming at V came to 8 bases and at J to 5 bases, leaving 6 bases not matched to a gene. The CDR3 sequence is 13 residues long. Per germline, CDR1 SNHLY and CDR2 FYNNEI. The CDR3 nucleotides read TGTGCCAGCCCTGGGACAGGGATTTATGGCTACACCTTC. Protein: CASPGTGIYGYTF.

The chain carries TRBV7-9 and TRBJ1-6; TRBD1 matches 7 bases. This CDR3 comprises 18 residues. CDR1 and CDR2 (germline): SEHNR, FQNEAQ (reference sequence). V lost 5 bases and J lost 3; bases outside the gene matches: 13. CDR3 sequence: CASSEQGWDSYYNSPLHF. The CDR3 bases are TGTGCCAGCAGCGAACAAGGGTGGGACAGCTACTATAATTCACCCCTCCACTTT.

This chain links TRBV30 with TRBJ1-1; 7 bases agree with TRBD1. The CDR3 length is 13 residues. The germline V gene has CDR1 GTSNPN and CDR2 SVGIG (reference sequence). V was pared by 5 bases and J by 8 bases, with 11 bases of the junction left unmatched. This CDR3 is CAWRRDSVREAFF. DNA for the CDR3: TGTGCCTGGCGCCGGGACAGTGTTCGCGAAGCTTTCTTT.

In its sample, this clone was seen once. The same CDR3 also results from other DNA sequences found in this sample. The CDR3 DNA reads as TGTGCCAGCAGCGCTAGCGGGGGGGCCCACAATGAGCAGTTCTTC. Translation: CASSASGGAHNEQFF. The chain recombines TRBV9 with TRBJ2-1; 12 bases are shared with TRBD2. CDR1 is SGDLS, CDR2 YYNGEE, per germline. This CDR3 comprises 15 residues. With V trimmed by 3 bases and J by 5 bases, 3 bases remained unmatched.

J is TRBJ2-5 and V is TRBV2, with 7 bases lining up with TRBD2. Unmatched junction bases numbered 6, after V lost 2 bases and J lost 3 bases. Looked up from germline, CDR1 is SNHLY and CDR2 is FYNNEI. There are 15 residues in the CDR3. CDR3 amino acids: CASSEFAGVEETQYF. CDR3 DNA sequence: TGTGCCAGCAGTGAATTTGCGGGGGTGGAAGAGACCCAGTACTTC.

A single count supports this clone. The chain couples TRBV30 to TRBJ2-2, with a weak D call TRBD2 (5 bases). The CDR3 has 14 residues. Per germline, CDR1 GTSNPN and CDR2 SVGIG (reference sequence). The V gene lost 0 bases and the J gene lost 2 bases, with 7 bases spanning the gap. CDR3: CAWSVGLNTGELFF. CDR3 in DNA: TGTGCCTGGAGTGTAGGACTTAACACCGGGGAGCTGTTTTTT.

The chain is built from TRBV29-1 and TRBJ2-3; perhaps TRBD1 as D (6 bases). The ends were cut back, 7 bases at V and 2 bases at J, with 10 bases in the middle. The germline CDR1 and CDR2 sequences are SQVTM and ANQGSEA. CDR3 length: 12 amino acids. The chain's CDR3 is CSARDNTDTQYF. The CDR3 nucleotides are TGCAGCGCCCGGGACAACACAGATACGCAGTATTTT.

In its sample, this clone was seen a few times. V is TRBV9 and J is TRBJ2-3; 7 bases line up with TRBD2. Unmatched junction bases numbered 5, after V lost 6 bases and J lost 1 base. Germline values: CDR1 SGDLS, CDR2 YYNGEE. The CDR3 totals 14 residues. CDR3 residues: CASNPLAGTDTQYF. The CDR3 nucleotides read TGTGCCAGCAACCCCCTAGCGGGCACAGATACGCAGTATTTT.

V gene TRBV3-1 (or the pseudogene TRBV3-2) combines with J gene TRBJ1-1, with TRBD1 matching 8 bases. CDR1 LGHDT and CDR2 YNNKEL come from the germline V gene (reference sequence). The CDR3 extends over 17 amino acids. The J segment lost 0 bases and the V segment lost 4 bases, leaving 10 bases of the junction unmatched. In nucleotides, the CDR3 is TGTGCCAGCAGCCCACGGACAGGGCTCCACATGAACACTGAAGCTTTCTTT. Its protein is CASSPRTGLHMNTEAFF.

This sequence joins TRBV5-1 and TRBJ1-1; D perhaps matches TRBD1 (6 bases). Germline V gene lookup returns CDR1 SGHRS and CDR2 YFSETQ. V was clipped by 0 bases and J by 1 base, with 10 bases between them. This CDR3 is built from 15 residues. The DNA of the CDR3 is TGCGCCAGCAGCTTGGCCAGGACAGAGAACACTGAAGCTTTCTTT. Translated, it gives CASSLARTENTEAFF.

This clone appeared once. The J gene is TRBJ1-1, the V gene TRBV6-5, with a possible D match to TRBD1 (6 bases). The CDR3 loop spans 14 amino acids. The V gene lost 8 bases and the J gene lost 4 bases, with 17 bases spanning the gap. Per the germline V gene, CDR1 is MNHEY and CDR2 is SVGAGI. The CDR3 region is CASEGGSERTEAFF. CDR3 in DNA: TGTGCCAGCGAAGGGGGATCGGAACGCACTGAAGCTTTCTTT.

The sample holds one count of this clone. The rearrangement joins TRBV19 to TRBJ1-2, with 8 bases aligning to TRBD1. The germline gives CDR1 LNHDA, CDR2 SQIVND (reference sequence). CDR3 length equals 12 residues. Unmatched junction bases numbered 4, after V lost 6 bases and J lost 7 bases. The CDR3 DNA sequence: TGTGCCAGTAGGACAGGGGAACGTGGCTACACCTTC. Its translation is CASRTGERGYTF. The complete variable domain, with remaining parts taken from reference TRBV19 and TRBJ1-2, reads DGGITQSPKYLFRKEGQNVTLSCEQNLNHDAMYWYRQDPGQGLRLIYYSQIVNDFQKGDIAEGYSVSREKKESFPLTVTSAQKNPTAFYLCASRTGERGYTFGSGTRLTVV.

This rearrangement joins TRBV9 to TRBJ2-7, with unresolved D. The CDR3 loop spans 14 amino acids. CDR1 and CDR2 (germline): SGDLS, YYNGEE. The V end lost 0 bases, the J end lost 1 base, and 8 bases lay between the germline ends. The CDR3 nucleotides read TGTGCCAGCAGCGTAGAGAGCGTTTCCTACGAGCAGTACTTC. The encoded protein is CASSVESVSYEQYF.

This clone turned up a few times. The CDR3 coding sequence is TGTGCCACCAGCCCCGCCAGGGCACCTTACGAGCAGTACTTC. Encoded protein: CATSPARAPYEQYF. The J gene is TRBJ2-7, the V gene TRBV24-1; a weak D match, TRBD1 (5 bases). The CDR3 is made up of 14 amino acids. Looked up from germline, CDR1 is KGHDR and CDR2 is SFDVKD. Trimming shortened V by 7 bases and J by 4 bases, and 16 bases separated the two germline ends.

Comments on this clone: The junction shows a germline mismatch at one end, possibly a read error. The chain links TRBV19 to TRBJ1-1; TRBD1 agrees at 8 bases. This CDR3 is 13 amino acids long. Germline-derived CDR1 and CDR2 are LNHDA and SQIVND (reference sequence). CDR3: CASSQGANAEAFF. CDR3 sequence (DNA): TGTGCCAGTAGTCAGGGGGCGAACGCTGAAGCTTTCTTT.

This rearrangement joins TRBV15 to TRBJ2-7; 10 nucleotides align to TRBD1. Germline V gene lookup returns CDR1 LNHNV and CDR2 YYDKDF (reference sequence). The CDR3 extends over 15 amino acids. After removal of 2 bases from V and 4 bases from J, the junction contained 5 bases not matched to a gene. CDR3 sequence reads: CATSRNRQGAYEQYF. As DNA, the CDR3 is TGTGCCACCAGCAGAAACAGACAGGGGGCGTACGAGCAGTACTTC. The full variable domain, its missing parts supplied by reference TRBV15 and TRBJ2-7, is DAMVIQNPRYQVTQFGKPVTLSCSQTLNHNVMYWYQQKSSQAPKLLFHYYDKDFNNEADTPDNFQSRRPNTSFCFLDIRSPGLGDTAMYLCATSRNRQGAYEQYFGPGTRLTVT.

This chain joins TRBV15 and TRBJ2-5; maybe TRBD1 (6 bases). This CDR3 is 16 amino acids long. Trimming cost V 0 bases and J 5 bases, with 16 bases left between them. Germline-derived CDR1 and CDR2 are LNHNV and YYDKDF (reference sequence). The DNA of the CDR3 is TGTGCCACCAGCAGAGACTCAGGGGCTTTGAGCGAGACCCAGTACTTC. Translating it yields CATSRDSGALSETQYF.

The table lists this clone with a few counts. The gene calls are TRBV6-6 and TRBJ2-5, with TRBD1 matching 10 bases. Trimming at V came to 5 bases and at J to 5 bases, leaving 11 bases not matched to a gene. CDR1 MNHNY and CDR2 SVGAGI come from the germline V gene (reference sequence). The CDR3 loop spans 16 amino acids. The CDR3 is CASSRQGANQRETQYF. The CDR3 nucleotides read TGTGCCAGCAGTCGACAGGGGGCGAACCAGAGGGAGACCCAGTACTTC.

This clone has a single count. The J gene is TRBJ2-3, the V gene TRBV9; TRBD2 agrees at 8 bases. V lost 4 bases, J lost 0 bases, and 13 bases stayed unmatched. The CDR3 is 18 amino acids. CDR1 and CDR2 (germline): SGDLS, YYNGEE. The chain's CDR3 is CASSLSSGGGRSTDTQYF. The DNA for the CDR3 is TGTGCCAGCAGCCTCTCATCCGGGGGGGGCCGTAGCACAGATACGCAGTATTTT.

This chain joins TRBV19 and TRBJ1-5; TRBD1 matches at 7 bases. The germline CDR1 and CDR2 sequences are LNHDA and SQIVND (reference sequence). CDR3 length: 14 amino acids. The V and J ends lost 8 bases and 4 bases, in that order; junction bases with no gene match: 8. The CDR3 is CASSGTAKNQPQHF. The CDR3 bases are TGTGCCAGTTCCGGGACAGCAAAAAATCAGCCCCAGCATTTT.

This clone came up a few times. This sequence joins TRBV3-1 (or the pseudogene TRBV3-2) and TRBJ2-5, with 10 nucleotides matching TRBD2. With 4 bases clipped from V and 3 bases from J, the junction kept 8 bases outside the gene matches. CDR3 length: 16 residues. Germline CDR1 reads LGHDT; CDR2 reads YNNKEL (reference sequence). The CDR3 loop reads CASSLRGTSVKETQYF. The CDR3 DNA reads TGTGCCAGCAGCCTTCGGGGGACTAGCGTTAAAGAGACCCAGTACTTC.

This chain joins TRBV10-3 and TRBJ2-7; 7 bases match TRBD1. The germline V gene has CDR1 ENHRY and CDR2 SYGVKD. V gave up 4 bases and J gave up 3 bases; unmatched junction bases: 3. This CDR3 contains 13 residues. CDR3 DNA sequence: TGTGCCATCAGTGGGACAGGCTTCTACGAGCAGTACTTC. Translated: CAISGTGFYEQYF.

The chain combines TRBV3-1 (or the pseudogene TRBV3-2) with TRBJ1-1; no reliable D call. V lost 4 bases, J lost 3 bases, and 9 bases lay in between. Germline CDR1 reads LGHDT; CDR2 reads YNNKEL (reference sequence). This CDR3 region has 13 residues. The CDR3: CASSRTDYTEAFF. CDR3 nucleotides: TGTGCCAGCAGCCGTACGGACTACACTGAAGCTTTCTTT.

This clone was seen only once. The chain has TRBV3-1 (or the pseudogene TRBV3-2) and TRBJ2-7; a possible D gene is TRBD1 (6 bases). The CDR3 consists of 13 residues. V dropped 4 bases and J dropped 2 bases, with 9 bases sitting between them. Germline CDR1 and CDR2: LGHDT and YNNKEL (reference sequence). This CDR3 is CASSPGGTYEQYF. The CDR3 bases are TGTGCCAGCAGCCCTGGGGGCACCTACGAGCAGTACTTC.

CDR3 nucleotides: TGTGCCAGCAGGGACAGGGGGGCGGCCGGGGAGCTGTTTTTT. It specifies CASRDRGAAGELFF. J is TRBJ2-2 and V is TRBV5-8; TRBD1 matches at 10 bases. This CDR3 comprises 14 residues. Germline V lookup: CDR1 SGHTS, CDR2 YDEGEE. Unmatched junction bases numbered 4, after V lost 5 bases and J lost 6 bases.

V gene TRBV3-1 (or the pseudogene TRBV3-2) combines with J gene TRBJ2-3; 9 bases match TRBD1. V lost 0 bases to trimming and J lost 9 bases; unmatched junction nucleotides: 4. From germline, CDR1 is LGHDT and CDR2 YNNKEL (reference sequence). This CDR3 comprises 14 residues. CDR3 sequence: CASSQDGQGHTQYF. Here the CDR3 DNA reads TGTGCCAGCAGCCAAGACGGACAGGGGCACACGCAGTATTTT.

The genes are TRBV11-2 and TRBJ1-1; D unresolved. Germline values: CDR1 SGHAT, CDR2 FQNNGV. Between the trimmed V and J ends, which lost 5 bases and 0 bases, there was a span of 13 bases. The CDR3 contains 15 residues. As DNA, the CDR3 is TGTGCCAGCAGCCCCCAAGGCGGCCTGAACACTGAAGCTTTCTTT. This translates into CASSPQGGLNTEAFF.